This TCR beta chain was retrieved from a study of blood T cells in healthy people across ages. This clonotype has ten or more counts. The use of a sample-barcoded 5' primer and a J-beta primer mix characterized a second PCR of about 6 to 11 cycles. TCRdb processed the 5' RACE reads anew with MiXCR; each CDR3 protein has one entry. The sample shows about 1.7 million distinct CDR3 sequences, about 30% of them seen only once. Sequencing input: blood. This receptor was taken from a woman aged 30 to 39 in good health.

CDR3 sequence (DNA): TGCGCCAGCAGCTTGGTGGGGAATGAGAACGGCTACACCTTC. Protein: CASSLVGNENGYTF. The V gene is TRBV5-1, the J gene TRBJ1-2; D is undetermined. The CDR3 is made up of 14 amino acids. The ends were cut back, 0 bases at V and 8 bases at J, with 14 bases in the middle. The germline CDR1 and CDR2 sequences are SGHRS and YFSETQ.